The text below deals with one T cell receptor beta chain. The antigen remains unidentified. Both 60 Vbeta primers and 13 Jbeta primers went into the PCR. Data came from immunoSEQ multiplex PCR; TCRdb stores just in-frame clones and leaves some out. The data show some 110,000 clones, around two thirds seen once. Germline CDR1 reads GTSNPN; CDR2 reads SVGIG (reference sequence). Trimming shortened V by 1 base and J by 4 bases, and 5 bases separated the two germline ends. This CDR3 has 11 residues. These data come from a study of cytomegalovirus exposure and HLA in healthy donors. Study conclusions and caveats: Specific recognition of CMV antigens was confirmed in vitro for three chains (all CMV-associated). HLA restriction was apparent for most CMV-associated TCR beta chains in a later analysis.

Healthy bone marrow donors formed the donor group. The chain carries TRBV30 and TRBJ2-7; D unclear. The sample taken for sequencing was PBMCs. The receptor was derived from a woman in her thirties or forties in good health and CMV-seropositive. The CDR3 DNA reads TGTGCCTGGAGTGCCCAGTACGAGCAGTACTTC. Amino acids: CAWSAQYEQYF.